The following is a T cell receptor (beta chain) sequence with its context. Antigen: not known. Extracted RNA was reverse transcribed, and the resulting cDNA served as sequencing template. The repertoire was sequenced with immunoSEQ multiplex PCR; TCRdb's copy has only in-frame clones and lacks some. The profile shows around 150,000 clones, 55% to 75% of them singletons. The sample originates from a study of CD8+ T cells in alopecia areata. As for the study in general: Percentage of affected scalp area was the basis on which treated patients' severity was scored.

General study results and limits: Numerous expanded lesional clones remained in scalp and blood during tofacitinib. Scalp lesions, especially in alopecia totalis/universalis, had higher clonality than normal scalp.

The J segment lost 4 bases and the V segment lost 4 bases, leaving 7 bases of the junction unmatched. Germline V CDR1 and CDR2: MGHRA, YSYEKL. The CDR3 extends over 15 amino acids. Described treatment: oral pan-JAK inhibitor, 5-10 mg twice daily. V is TRBV4-1 and J is TRBJ1-2; 9 bases line up with TRBD1. This TCR came from a human donor with alopecia areata. The specimen comprised CD4+ T cells sorted from blood, sampled at week 24, from a patient treated with tofacitinib. The CDR3 spells CASSPGQGFGYGYTF. CDR3 DNA: TGCGCCAGCAGCCCCGGACAGGGGTTTGGCTATGGCTACACCTTC.